The entry below gives a single TCR beta chain sequence along with its context. The antigen is undetermined. Hyperthyroidism, newly diagnosed and lasting under 2 months, affected patients aged 18 to 65. Researchers barred patients who had uncontrolled infection, other autoimmune disease, pregnancy or lactation. The CDR3 regions of TCR beta were amplified from RNA transcripts. The TCR CDR3 was amplified in a first-round RT-PCR using the HTBI primer set. TCRdb recomputed calls from the multiplex PCR reads with MiXCR, one row per CDR3 protein. The sample consists of under 400,000 distinct CDR3 sequences, about 15% of them appearing once. Germline V gives CDR1 ENHRY, CDR2 SYGVKD. V lost 6 bases and J 4 bases, leaving 13 bases between the germline ends. This CDR3 comprises 14 residues. The record originates from a study of T cells in Graves' hyperthyroidism and ophthalmopathy. General observations from the study: Classification by a 13 V-J model distinguished ophthalmopathy from stable hyperthyroidism.

The sample comprised blood. This receptor was taken from a woman aged 60 to 75 with Graves' hyperthyroidism. J is TRBJ2-1 and V is TRBV10-3; perhaps TRBD2 as D (6 bases). The chain's CDR3 is CAIRGRGTYNEQFF. DNA of the CDR3: TGTGCCATCAGGGGCCGCGGGACGTACAATGAGCAGTTCTTC.